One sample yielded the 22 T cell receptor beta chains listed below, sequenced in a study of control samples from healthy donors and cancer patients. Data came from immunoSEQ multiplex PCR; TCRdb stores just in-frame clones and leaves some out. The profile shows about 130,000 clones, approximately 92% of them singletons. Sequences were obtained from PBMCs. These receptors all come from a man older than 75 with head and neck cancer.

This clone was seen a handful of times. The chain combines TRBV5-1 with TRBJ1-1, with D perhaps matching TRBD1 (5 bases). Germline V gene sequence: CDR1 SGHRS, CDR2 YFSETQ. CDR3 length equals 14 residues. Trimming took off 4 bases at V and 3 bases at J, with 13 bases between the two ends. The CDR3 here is CASSRDGKYTEAFF. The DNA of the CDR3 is TGCGCCAGCAGCCGGGACGGAAAATACACTGAAGCTTTCTTT.

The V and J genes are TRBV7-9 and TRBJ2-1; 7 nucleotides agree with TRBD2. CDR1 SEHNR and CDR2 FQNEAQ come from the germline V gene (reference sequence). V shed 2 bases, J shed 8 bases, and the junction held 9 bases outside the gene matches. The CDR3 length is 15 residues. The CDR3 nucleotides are TGTGCCAGCAGCTTAACGGGCGGGAGTCTCCATGAGCAGTTCTTC. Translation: CASSLTGGSLHEQFF.

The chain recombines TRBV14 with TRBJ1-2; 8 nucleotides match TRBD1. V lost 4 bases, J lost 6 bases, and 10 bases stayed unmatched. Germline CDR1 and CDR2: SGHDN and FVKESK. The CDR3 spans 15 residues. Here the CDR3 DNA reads TGTGCCAGCAGCCCCCACAGGGGGGGAATCGATGGCTACACCTTC. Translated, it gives CASSPHRGGIDGYTF.

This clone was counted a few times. In DNA form, the CDR3 reads TGTGCCAGCAGCTCTACGGGACAGGAAGGTTCACCCCTCCACTTT. This sequence encodes CASSSTGQEGSPLHF. V is TRBV7-9 and J is TRBJ1-6; 8 nucleotides agree with TRBD1. The V segment lost 4 bases and the J segment 9 bases; nucleotides outside the gene matches: 8. CDR1 is SEHNR and CDR2 is FQNEAQ in the germline V gene (reference sequence). There are 15 residues in the CDR3.

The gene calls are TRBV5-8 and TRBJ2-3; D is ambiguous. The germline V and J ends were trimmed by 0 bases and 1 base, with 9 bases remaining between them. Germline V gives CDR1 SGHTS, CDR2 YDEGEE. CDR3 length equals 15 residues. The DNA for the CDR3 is TGTGCCAGCAGCTTGGAGTGGGTAGGCACAGATACGCAGTATTTT. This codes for CASSLEWVGTDTQYF.

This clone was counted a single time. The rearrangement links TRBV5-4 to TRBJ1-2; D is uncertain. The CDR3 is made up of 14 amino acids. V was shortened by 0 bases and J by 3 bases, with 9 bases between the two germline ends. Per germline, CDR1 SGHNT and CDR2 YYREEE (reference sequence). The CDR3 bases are TGTGCCAGCAGCTTGGTGTTAGGCGACTATGGCTACACCTTC. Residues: CASSLVLGDYGYTF. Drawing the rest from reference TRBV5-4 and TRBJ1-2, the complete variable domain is ETGVTQSPTHLIKTRGQQVTLRCSSQSGHNTVSWYQQALGQGPQFIFQYYREEENGRGNFPPRFSGLQFPNYSSELNVNALELDDSALYLCASSLVLGDYGYTFGSGTRLTVV.

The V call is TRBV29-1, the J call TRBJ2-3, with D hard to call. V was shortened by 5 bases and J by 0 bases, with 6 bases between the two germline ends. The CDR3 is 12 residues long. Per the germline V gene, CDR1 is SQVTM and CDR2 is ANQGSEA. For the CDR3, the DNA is TGCAGCGTTTCCGACAGCACAGATACGCAGTATTTT. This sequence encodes CSVSDSTDTQYF.

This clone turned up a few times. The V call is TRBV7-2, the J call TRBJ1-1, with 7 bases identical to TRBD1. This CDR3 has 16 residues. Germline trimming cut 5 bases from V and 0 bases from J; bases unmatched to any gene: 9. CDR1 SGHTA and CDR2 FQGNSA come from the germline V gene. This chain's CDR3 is CASSHRRGTVNTEAFF. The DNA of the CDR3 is TGTGCCAGCAGCCACCGGCGTGGGACAGTGAACACTGAAGCTTTCTTT.

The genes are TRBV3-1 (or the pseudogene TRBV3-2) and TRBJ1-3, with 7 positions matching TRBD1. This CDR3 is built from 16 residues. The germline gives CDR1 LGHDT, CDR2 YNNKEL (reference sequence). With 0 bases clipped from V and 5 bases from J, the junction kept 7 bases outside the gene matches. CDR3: CASSQDYARGRNTIYF. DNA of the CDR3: TGTGCCAGCAGCCAAGATTACGCCAGGGGGAGAAACACCATATATTTT.

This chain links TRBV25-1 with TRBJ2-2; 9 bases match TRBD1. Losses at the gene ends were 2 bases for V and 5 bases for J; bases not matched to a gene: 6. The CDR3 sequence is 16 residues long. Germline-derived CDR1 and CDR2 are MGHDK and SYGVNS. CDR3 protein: CASSEEGTGWTGELFF. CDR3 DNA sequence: TGTGCCAGCAGTGAAGAGGGGACAGGGTGGACCGGGGAGCTGTTTTTT.

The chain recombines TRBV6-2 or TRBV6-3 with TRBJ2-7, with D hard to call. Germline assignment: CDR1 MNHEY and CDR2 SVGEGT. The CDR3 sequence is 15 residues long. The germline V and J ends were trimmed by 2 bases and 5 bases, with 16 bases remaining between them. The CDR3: CASSYLDPYRDEQYF. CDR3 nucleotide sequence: TGTGCCAGCAGTTACCTCGACCCCTATAGGGACGAGCAGTACTTC.

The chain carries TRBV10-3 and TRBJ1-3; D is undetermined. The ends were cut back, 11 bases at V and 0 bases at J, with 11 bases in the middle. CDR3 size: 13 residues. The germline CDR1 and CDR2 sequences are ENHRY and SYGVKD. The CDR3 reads CAVRAVSGNTIYF. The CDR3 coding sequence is TGTGCCGTTCGGGCGGTCTCTGGAAACACCATATATTTT.

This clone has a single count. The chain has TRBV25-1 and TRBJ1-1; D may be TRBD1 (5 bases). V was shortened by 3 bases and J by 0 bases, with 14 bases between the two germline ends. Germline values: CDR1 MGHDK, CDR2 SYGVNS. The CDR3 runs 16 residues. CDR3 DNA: TGTGCCAGCAGTGACCCCTCATCGACAGTGAACACTGAAGCTTTCTTT. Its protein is CASSDPSSTVNTEAFF.

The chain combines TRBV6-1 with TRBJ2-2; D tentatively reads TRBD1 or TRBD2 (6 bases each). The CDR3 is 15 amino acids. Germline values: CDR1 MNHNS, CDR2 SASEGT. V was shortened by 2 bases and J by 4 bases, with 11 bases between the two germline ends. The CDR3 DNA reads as TGTGCCAGCAGTGAACGGGGGCCGCTCACCGGGGAGCTGTTTTTT. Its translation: CASSERGPLTGELFF.

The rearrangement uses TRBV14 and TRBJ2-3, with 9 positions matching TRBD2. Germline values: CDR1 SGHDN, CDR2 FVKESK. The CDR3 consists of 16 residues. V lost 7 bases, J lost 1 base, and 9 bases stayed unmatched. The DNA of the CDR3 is TGTGCCAGCAACCTAGCGGGAACGGGAGGCACAGATACGCAGTATTTT. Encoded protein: CASNLAGTGGTDTQYF.

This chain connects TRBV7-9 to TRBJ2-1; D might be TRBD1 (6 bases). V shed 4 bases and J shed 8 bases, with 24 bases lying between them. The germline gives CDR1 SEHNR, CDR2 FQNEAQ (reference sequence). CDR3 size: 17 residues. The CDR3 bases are TGTGCCAGCAGCTCAATACGTTCACCGACAGGTGGCTATGAGCAGTTCTTC. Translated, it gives CASSSIRSPTGGYEQFF.

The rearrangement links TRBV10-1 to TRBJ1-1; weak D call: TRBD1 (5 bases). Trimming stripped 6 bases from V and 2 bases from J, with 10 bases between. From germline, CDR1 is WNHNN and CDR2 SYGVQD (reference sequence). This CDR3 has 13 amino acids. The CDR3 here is CASSLDRNTEAFF. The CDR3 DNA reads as TGCGCCAGCAGCCTCGACAGAAACACTGAAGCTTTCTTT.

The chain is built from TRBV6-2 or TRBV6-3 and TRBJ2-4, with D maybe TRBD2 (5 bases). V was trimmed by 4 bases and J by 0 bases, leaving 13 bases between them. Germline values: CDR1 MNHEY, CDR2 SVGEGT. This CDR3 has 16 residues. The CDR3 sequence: CASSLRPSRAKNIQYF. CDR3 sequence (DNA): TGTGCCAGCAGTTTAAGGCCTAGCCGAGCCAAAAACATTCAGTACTTC.

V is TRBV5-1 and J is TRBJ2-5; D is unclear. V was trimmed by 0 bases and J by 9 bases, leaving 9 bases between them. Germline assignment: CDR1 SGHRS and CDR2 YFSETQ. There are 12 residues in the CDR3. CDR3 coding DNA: TGCGCCAGCAGCTTGGAATTCGGAGCCCAGTACTTC. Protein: CASSLEFGAQYF.

The CDR3 reads CASRSSGGNYTQYF. DNA of the CDR3: TGCGCCAGCAGGTCAAGCGGGGGGAACTATACGCAGTATTTT. This sequence joins TRBV4-1 and TRBJ2-3, with 9 bases fitting TRBD2. The CDR3 has 14 residues. Germline assignment: CDR1 MGHRA and CDR2 YSYEKL. The trim removed 6 bases at V and 7 bases at J, leaving 8 bases unmatched.

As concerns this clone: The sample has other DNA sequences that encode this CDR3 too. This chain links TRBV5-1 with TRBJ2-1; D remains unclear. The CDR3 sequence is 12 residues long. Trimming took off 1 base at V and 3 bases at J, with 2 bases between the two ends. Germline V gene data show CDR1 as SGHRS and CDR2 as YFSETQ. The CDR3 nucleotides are TGCGCCAGCAGCTTGAGCTACAATGAGCAGTTCTTC. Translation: CASSLSYNEQFF. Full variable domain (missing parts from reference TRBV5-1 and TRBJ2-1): KAGVTQTPRYLIKTRGQQVTLSCSPISGHRSVSWYQQTPGQGLQFLFEYFSETQRNKGNFPGRFSGRQFSNSRSEMNVSTLELGDSALYLCASSLSYNEQFFGPGTRLTVL.

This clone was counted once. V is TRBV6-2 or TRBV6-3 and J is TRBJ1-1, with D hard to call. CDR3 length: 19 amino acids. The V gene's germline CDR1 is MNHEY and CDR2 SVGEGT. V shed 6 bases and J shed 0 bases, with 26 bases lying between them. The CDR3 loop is CASSLTLGKPRTMNTEAFF. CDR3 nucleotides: TGTGCCAGCAGCCTTACTCTTGGCAAACCCCGTACCATGAACACTGAAGCTTTCTTT.